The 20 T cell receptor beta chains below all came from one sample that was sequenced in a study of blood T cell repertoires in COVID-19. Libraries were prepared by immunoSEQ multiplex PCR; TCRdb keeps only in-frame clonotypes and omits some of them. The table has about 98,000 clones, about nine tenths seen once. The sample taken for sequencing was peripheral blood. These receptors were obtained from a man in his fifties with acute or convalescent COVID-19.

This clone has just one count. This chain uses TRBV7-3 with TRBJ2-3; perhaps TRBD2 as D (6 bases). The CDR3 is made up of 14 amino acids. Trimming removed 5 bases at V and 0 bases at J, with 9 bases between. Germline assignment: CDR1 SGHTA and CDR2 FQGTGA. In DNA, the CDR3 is TGTGCCAGCAGCAGGGGAGGAAGCACAGATACGCAGTATTTT. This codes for CASSRGGSTDTQYF.

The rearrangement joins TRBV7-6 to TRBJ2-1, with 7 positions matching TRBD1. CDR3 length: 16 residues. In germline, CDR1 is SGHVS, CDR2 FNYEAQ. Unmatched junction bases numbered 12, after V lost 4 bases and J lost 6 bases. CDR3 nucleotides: TGTGCCAGCAGCTCCCAGCCAGGGGGTTCGGGCAATGAGCAGTTCTTC. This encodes CASSSQPGGSGNEQFF.

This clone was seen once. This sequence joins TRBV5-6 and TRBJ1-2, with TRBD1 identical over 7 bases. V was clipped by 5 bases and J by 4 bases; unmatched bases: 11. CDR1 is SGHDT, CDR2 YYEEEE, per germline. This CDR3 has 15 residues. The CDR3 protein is CASRISGQPAYGYTF. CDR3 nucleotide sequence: TGTGCCAGCAGAATCTCGGGACAGCCAGCCTATGGCTACACCTTC.

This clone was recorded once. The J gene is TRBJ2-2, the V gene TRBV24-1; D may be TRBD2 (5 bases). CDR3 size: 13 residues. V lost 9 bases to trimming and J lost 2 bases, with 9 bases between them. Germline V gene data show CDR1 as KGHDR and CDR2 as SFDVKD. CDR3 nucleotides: TGTGCCACCGGGCGGGCTAACACCGGGGAGCTGTTTTTT. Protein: CATGRANTGELFF.

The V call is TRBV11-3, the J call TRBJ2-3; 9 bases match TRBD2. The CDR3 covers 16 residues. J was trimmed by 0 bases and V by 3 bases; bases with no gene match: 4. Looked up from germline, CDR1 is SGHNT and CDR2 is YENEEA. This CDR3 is CASSFAGTSSTDTQYF. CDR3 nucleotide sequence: TGTGCCAGCAGCTTTGCAGGGACTAGCAGCACAGATACGCAGTATTTT.

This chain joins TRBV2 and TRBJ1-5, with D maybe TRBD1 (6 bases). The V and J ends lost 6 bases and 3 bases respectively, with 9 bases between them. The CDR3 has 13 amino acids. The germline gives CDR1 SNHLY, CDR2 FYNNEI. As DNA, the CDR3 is TGTGCCAGCAGGGACAGAGCCAATCAGCCCCAGCATTTT. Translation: CASRDRANQPQHF.

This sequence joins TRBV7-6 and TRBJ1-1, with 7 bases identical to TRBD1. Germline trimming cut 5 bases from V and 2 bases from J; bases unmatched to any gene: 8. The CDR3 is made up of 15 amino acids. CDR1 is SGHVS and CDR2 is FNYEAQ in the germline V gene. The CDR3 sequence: CASSPRTGRNTEAFF. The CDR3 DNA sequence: TGTGCCAGCAGCCCCCGGACAGGCCGAAACACTGAAGCTTTCTTT.

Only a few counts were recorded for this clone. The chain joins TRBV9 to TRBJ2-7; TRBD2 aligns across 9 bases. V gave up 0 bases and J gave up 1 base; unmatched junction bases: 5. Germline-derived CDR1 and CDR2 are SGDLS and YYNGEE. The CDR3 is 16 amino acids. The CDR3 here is CASSVGVSGRSYEQYF. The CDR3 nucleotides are TGTGCCAGCAGCGTAGGAGTGAGCGGGAGGTCCTACGAGCAGTACTTC.

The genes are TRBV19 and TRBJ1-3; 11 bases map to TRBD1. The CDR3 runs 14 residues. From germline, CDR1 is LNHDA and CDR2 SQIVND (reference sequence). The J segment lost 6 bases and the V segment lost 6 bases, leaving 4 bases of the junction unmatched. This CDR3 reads CASRRGQGANTIYF. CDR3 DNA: TGTGCCAGTAGGCGCGGACAGGGGGCAAACACCATATATTTT. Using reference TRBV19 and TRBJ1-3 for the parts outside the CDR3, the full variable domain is DGGITQSPKYLFRKEGQNVTLSCEQNLNHDAMYWYRQDPGQGLRLIYYSQIVNDFQKGDIAEGYSVSREKKESFPLTVTSAQKNPTAFYLCASRRGQGANTIYFGEGSWLTVV.

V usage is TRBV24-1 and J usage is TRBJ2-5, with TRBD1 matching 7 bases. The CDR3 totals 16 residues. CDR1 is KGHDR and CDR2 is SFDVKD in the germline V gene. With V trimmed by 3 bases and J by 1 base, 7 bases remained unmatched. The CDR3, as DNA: TGTGCCACCAGTGATCACAGGGGTGTTGTCCAAGAGACCCAGTACTTC. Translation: CATSDHRGVVQETQYF.

CDR3 in amino acids: CASRSSLAGAADTQYF. The DNA for the CDR3 is TGTGCCAGCAGATCCTCTCTAGCGGGAGCGGCAGATACGCAGTATTTT. The chain has TRBV5-4 and TRBJ2-3; TRBD2 agrees at 10 bases. The CDR3 has 16 amino acids. With 5 bases clipped from V and 4 bases from J, the junction kept 10 bases outside the gene matches. Germline CDR1 SGHNT, CDR2 YYREEE (reference sequence).

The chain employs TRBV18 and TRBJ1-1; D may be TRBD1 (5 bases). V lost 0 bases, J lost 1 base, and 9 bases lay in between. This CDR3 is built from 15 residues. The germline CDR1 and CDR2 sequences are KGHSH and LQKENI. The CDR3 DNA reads TGTGCCAGCTCACCACCTTCGGGGGGGAACACTGAAGCTTTCTTT. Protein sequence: CASSPPSGGNTEAFF.

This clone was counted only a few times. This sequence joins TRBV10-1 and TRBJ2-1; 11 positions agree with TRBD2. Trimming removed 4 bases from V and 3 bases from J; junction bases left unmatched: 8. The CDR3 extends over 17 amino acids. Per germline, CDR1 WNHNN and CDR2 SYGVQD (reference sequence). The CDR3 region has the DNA TGCGCCAGCAGTGTAGCGGGAGGGCCGAGACGCTACAATGAGCAGTTCTTC. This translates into CASSVAGGPRRYNEQFF.

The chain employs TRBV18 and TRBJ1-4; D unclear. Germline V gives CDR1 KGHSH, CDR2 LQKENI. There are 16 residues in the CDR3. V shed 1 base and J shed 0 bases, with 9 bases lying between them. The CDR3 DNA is TGTGCCAGCTCACCACTAGGACTTACAACTAATGAAAAACTGTTTTTT. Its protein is CASSPLGLTTNEKLFF.

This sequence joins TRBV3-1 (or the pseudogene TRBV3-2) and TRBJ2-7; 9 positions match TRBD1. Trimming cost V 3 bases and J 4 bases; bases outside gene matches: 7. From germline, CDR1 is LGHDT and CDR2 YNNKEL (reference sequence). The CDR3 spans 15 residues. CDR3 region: CASSHPQGARYEQYF. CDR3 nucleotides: TGTGCCAGCAGCCACCCACAGGGGGCAAGGTACGAGCAGTACTTC.

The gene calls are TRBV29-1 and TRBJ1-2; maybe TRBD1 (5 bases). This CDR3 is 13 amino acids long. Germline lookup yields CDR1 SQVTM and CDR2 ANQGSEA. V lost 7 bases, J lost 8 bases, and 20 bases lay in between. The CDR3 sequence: CSARRKGQEGYTF. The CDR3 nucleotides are TGCAGCGCACGACGAAAGGGGCAAGAGGGCTACACCTTC.

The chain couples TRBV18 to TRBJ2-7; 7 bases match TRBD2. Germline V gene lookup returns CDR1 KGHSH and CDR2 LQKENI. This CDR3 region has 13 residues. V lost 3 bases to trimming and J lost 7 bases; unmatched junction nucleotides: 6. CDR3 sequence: CASSPEDGREQYF. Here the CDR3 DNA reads TGTGCCAGCTCACCGGAGGACGGGAGGGAGCAGTACTTC.

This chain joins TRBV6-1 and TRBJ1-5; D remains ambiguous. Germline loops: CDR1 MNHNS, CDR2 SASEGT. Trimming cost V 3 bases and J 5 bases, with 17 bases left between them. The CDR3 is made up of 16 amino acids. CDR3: CASSDPGRPKHQPQHF. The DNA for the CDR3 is TGTGCCAGCAGTGACCCAGGCAGGCCAAAACATCAGCCCCAGCATTTT.

The CDR3 sequence: CASSAGLAGGPIPYEQYF. The CDR3 DNA reads as TGTGCCAGCAGCGCCGGACTAGCGGGAGGGCCGATCCCCTACGAGCAGTACTTC. The chain is built from TRBV2 and TRBJ2-7, with TRBD2 identical over 15 bases. The CDR3 consists of 18 residues. In germline, CDR1 is SNHLY, CDR2 FYNNEI. V shed 6 bases, J shed 2 bases, and the junction held 11 bases outside the gene matches.

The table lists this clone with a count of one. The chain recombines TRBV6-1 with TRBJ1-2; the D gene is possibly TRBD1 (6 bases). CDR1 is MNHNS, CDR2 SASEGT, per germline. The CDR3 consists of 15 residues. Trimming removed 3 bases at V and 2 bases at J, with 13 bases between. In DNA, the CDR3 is TGTGCCAGCAGTGAGTATCGCCAGGGGAACTATGGCTACACCTTC. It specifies CASSEYRQGNYGYTF.